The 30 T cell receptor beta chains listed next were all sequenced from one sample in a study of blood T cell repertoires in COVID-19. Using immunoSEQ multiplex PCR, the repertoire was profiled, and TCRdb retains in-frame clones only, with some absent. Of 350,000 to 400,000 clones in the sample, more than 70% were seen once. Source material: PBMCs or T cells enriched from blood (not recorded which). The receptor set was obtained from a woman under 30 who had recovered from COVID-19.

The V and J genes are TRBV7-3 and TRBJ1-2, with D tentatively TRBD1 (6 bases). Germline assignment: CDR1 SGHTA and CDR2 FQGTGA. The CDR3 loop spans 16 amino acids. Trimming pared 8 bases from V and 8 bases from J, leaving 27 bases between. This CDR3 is CASPLVGHPSLRGYTF. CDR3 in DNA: TGTGCCAGCCCCTTAGTGGGACACCCGTCCCTGAGGGGCTACACCTTC.

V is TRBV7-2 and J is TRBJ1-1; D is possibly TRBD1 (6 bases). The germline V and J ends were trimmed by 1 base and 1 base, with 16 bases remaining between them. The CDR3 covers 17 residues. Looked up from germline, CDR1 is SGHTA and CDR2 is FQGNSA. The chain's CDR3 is CASSLGRGGLENTEAFF. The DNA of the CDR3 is TGTGCCAGCAGCTTAGGACGGGGGGGGCTCGAGAACACTGAAGCTTTCTTT. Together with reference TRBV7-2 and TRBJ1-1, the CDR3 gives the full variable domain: GAGVSQSPSNKVTEKGKDVELRCDPISGHTALYWYRQSLGQGLEFLIYFQGNSAPDKSGLPSDRFSAERTGGSVSTLTIQRTQQEDSAVYLCASSLGRGGLENTEAFFGQGTRLTVV.

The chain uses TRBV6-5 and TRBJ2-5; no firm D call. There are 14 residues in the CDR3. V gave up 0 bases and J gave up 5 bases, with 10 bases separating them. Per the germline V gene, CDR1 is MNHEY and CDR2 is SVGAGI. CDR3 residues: CASSYSPGAETQYF. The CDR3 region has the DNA TGTGCCAGCAGTTACTCGCCTGGAGCGGAGACCCAGTACTTC.

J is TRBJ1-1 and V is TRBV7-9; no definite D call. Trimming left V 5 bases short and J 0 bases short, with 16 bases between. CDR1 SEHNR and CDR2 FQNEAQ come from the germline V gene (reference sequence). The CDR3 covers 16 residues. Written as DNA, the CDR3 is TGTGCCAGCAGCCTGAGGGATCCCGACATGAACACTGAAGCTTTCTTT. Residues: CASSLRDPDMNTEAFF. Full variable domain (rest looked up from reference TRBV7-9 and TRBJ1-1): DTGVSQNPRHKITKRGQNVTFRCDPISEHNRLYWYRQTLGQGPEFLTYFQNEAQLEKSRLLSDRFSAERPKGSFSTLEIQRTEQGDSAMYLCASSLRDPDMNTEAFFGQGTRLTVV.

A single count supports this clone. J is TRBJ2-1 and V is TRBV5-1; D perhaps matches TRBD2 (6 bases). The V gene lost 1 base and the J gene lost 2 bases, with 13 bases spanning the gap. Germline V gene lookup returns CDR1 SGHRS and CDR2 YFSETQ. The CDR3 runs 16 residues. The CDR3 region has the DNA TGCGCCAGCAGCTTGATGGGGGGATTGGCCTACAATGAGCAGTTCTTC. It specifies CASSLMGGLAYNEQFF.

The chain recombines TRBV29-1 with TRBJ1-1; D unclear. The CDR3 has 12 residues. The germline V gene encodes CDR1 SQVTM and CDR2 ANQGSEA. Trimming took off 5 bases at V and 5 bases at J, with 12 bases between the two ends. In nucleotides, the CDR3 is TGCAGCGTTAGGGAGGGAGGGACTGAAGCTTTCTTT. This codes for CSVREGGTEAFF.

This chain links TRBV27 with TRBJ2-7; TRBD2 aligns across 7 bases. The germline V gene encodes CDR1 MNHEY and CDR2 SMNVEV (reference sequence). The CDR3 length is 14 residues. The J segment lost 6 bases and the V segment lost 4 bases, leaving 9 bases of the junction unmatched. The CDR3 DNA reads TGTGCCAGCAGTTCCCTGGGGGGAGGGGTCGAGCAGTACTTC. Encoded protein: CASSSLGGGVEQYF.

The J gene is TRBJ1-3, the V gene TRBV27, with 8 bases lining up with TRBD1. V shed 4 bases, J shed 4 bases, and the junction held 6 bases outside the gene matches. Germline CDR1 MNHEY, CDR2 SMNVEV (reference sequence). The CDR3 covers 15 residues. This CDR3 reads CASSSTTGAGNTIYF. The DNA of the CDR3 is TGTGCCAGCAGTTCGACGACAGGGGCCGGAAACACCATATATTTT.

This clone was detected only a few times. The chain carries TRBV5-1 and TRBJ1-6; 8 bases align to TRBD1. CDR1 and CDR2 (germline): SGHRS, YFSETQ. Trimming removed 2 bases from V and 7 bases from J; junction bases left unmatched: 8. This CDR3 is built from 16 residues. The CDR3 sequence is CASSLETGARNSPLHF. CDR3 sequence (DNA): TGCGCCAGCAGCTTAGAGACAGGGGCGCGGAATTCACCCCTCCACTTT.

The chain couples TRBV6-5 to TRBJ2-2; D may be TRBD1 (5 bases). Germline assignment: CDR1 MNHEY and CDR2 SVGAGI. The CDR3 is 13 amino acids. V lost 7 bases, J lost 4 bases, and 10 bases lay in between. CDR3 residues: CASTGLSTGELFF. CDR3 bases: TGTGCCAGCACAGGGCTAAGCACCGGGGAGCTGTTTTTT.

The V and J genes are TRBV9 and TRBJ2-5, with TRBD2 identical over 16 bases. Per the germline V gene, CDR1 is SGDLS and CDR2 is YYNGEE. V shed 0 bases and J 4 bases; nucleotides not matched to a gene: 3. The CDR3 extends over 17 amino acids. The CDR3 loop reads CASSVAGLAGGRETQYF. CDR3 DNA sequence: TGTGCCAGCAGCGTAGCGGGACTAGCGGGGGGGCGAGAGACCCAGTACTTC.

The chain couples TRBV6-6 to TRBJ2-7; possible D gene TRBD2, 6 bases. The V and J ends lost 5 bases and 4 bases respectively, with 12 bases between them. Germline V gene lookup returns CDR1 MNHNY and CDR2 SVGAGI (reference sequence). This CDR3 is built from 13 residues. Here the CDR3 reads CASSTGGRYEQYF. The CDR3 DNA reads TGTGCCAGCAGTACCGGGGGTCGGTACGAGCAGTACTTC.

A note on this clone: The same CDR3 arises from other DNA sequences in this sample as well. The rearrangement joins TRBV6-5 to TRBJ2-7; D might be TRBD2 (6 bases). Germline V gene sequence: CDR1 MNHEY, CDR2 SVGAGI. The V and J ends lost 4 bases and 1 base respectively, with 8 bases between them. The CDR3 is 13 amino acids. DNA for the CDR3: TGTGCCAGCAGTTTACGGGGGTCCTACGAGCAGTACTTC. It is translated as CASSLRGSYEQYF.

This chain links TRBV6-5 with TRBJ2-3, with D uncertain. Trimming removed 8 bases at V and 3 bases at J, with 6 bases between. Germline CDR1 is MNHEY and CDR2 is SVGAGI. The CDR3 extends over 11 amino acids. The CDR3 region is CASSLTDTQYF. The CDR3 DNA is TGTGCCAGCTCCCTAACAGATACGCAGTATTTT.

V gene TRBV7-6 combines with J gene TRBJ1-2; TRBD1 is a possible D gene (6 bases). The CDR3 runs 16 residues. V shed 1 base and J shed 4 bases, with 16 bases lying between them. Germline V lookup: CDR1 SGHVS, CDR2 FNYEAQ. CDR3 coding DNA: TGTGCCAGCAGCTTAGGGGGGGGCGGCTGGATCTATGGCTACACCTTC. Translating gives CASSLGGGGWIYGYTF.

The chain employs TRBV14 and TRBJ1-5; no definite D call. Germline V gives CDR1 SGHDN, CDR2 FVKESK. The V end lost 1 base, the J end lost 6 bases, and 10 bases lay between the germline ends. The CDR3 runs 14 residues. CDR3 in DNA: TGTGCCAGCAGCCAAGGAGGCTCAACTCAGCCCCAGCATTTT. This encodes CASSQGGSTQPQHF.

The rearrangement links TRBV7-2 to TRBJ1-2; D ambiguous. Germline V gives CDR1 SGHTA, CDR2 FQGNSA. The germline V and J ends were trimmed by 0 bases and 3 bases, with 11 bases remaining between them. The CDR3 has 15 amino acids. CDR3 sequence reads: CASSLARQADYGYTF. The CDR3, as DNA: TGTGCCAGCAGCTTAGCGCGCCAGGCCGACTATGGCTACACCTTC.

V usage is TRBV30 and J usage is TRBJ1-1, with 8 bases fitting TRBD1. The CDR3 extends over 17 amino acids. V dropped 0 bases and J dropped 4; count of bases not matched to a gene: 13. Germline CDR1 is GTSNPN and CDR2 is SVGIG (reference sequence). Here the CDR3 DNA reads TGTGCCTGGAGTGTACGAATAAACAGGGGGTTTGGCACTGAAGCTTTCTTT. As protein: CAWSVRINRGFGTEAFF.

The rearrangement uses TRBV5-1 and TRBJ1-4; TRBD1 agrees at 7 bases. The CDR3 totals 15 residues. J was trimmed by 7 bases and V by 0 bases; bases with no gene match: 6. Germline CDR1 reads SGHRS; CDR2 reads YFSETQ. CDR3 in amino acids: CASSLEAGGAEKLFF. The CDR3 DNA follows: TGCGCCAGCAGCTTGGAGGCAGGGGGAGCTGAAAAACTGTTTTTT.

The CDR3 region has the DNA TGTGCCAGTAGTATTGGAACAGGGGGCTGGGATGAGCAGTTCTTC. Its protein is CASSIGTGGWDEQFF. The chain recombines TRBV19 with TRBJ2-1; TRBD1 aligns across 9 bases. Germline CDR1 reads LNHDA; CDR2 reads SQIVND (reference sequence). The V and J ends lost 3 bases and 8 bases, in that order; junction bases with no gene match: 8. The CDR3 has 15 residues.

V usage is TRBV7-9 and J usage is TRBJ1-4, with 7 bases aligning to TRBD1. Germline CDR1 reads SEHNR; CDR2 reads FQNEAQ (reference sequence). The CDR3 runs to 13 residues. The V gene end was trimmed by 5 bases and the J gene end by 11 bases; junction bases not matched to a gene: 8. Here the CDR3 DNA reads TGTGCCAGCAGCCCATCCGGGACAGCCAAACTGTTTTTT. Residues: CASSPSGTAKLFF.

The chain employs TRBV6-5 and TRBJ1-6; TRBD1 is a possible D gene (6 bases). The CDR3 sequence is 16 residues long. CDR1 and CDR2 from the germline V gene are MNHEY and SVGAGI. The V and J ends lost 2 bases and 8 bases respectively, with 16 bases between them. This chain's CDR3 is CASSYRRQVKDSPLHF. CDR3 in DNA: TGTGCCAGCAGTTACCGGCGACAGGTTAAGGATTCACCCCTCCACTTT.

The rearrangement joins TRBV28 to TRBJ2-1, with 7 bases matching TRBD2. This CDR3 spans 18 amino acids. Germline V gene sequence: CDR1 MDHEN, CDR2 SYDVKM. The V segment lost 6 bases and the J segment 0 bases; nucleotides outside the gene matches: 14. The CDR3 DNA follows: TGTGCCAGCAGCCCCTTCCGACTAGCCCTGAGCTCCTACAATGAGCAGTTCTTC. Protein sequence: CASSPFRLALSSYNEQFF.

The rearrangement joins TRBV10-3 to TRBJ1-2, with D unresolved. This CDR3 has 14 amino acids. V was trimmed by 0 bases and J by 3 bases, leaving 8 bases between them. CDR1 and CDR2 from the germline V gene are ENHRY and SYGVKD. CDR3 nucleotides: TGTGCCATCAGTGAGTCAACACAAGACTATGGCTACACCTTC. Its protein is CAISESTQDYGYTF.

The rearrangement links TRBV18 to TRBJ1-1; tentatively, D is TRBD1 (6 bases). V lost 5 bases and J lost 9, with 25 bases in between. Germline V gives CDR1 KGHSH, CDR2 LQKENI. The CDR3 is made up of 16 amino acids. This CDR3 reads CASSFSGTNQRPKAFF. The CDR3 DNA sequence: TGTGCCAGCTCATTTTCTGGGACAAACCAGAGACCAAAAGCTTTCTTT.

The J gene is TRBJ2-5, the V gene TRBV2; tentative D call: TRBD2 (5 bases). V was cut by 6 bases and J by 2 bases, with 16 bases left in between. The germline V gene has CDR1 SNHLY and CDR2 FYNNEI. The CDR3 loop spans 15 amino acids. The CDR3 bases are TGTGCCAGCAGCGAACTTACCGGGAATCAAGAGACCCAGTACTTC. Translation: CASSELTGNQETQYF.

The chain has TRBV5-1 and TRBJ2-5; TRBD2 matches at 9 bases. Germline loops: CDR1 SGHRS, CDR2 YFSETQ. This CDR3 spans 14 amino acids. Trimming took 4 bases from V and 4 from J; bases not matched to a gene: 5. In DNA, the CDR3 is TGCGCCAGCAGCCCGAGCGGGGGGACAGAGACCCAGTACTTC. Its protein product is CASSPSGGTETQYF.

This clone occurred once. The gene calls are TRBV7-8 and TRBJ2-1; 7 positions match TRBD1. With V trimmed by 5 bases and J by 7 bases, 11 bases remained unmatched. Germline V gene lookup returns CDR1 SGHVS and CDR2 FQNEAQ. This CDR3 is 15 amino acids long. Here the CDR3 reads CASSPRNRGTNEQFF. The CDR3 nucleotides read TGTGCCAGCAGCCCTCGGAACAGGGGAACGAATGAGCAGTTCTTC.

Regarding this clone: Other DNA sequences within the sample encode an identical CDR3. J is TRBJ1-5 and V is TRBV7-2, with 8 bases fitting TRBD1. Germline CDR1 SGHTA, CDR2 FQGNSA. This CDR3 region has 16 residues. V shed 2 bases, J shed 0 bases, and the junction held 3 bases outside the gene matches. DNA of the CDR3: TGTGCCAGCAGCTTATGGGGGACAGGTAGCAATCAGCCCCAGCATTTT. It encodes CASSLWGTGSNQPQHF.

The CDR3 reads CASSFRPRGNTEAFF. CDR3 nucleotide sequence: TGTGCCAGCAGCTTCCGCCCGAGAGGAAACACTGAAGCTTTCTTT. This chain links TRBV11-2 with TRBJ1-1; D uncertain. The CDR3 runs to 15 residues. Trimming took off 3 bases at V and 2 bases at J, with 13 bases between the two ends. In germline, CDR1 is SGHAT, CDR2 FQNNGV.